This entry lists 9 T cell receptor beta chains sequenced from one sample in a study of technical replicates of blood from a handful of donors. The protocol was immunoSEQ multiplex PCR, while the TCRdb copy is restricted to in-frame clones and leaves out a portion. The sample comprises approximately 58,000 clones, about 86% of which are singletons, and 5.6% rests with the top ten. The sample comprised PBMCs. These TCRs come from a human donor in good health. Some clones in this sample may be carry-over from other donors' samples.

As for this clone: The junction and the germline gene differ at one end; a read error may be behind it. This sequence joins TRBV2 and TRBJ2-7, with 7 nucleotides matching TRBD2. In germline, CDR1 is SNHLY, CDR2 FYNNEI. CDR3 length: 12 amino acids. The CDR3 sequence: CASRRGSYEQYF. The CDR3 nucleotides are TGTGCGAGCAGGCGGGGGTCCTACGAGCAGTACTTC.

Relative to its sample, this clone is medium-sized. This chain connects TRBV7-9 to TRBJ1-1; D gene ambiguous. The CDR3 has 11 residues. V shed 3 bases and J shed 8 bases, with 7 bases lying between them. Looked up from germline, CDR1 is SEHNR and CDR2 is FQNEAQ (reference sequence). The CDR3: CASSFVGEAFF. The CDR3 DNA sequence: TGTGCCAGCAGCTTCGTTGGCGAAGCTTTCTTT.

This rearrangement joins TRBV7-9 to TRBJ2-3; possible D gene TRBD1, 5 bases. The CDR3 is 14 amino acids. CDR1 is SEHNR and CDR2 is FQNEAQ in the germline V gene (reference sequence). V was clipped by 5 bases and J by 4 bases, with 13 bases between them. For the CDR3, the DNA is TGTGCCAGCAGCCCCCTAGTAGGGGCAGATACGCAGTATTTT. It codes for CASSPLVGADTQYF.

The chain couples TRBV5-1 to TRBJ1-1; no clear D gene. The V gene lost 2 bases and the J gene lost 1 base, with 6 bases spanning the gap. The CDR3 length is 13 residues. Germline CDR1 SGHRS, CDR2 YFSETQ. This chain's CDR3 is CASSLLQNTEAFF. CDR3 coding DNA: TGCGCCAGCAGCTTACTGCAGAACACTGAAGCTTTCTTT.

The CDR3 nucleotides are TGTGCCAGCAGTCCGGGCGGAGGGGTCAATCAGCCCCAGCATTTT. Translated, it gives CASSPGGGVNQPQHF. V is TRBV2 and J is TRBJ1-5; possibly TRBD1 for D (5 bases). Germline CDR1 is SNHLY and CDR2 is FYNNEI. The CDR3 loop spans 15 amino acids. V was cut by 5 bases and J by 3 bases, with 14 bases left in between. The whole variable domain, filled in from reference TRBV2 and TRBJ1-5, reads EPEVTQTPSHQVTQMGQEVILRCVPISNHLYFYWYRQILGQKVEFLVSFYNNEISEKSEIFDDQFSVERPDGSNFTLKIRSTKLEDSAMYFCASSPGGGVNQPQHFGDGTRLSIL.

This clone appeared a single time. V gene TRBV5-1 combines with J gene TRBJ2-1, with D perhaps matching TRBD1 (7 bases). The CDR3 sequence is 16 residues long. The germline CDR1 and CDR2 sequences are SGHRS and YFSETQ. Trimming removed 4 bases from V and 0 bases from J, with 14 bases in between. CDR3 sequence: CASSPEEGASYNEQFF. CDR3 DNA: TGCGCCAGCAGCCCGGAGGAGGGGGCCTCCTACAATGAGCAGTTCTTC.

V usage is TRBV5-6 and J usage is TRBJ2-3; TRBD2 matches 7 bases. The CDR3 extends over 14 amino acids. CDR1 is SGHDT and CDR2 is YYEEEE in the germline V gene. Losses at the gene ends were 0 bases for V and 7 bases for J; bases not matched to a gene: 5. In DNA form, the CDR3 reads TGTGCCAGCAGCTTGGACGGGGGGACCAATACGCAGTATTTT. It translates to CASSLDGGTNTQYF. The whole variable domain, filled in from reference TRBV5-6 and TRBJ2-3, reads DAGVTQSPTHLIKTRGQQVTLRCSPKSGHDTVSWYQQALGQGPQFIFQYYEEEERQRGNFPDRFSGHQFPNYSSELNVNALLLGDSALYLCASSLDGGTNTQYFGPGTRLTVL.

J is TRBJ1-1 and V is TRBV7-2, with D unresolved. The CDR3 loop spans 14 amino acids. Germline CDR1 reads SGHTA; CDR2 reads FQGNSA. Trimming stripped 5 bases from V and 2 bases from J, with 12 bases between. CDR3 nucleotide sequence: TGTGCCAGCAGCCTAAGAGGCTCAAACACTGAAGCTTTCTTT. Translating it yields CASSLRGSNTEAFF.

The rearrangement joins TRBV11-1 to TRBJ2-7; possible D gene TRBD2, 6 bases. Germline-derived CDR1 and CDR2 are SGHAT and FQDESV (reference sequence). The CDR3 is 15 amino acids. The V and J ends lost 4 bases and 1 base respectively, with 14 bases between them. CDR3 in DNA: TGTGCCAGCAGCTCCCCGGGACTTGGGTCCTACGAGCAGTACTTC. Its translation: CASSSPGLGSYEQYF.